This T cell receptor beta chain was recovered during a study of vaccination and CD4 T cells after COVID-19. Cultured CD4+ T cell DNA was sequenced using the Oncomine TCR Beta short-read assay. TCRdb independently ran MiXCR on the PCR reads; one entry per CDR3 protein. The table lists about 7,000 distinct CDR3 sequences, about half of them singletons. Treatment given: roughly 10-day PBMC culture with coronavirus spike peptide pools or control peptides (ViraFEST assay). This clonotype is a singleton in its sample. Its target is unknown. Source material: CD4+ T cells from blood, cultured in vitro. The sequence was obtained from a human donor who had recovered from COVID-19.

The CDR3 nucleotides are TGCGCCAGCAGCCAAGCCCATTTGGGCTCAACTAATGAAAAACTGTTTTTT. Protein: CASSQAHLGSTNEKLFF. This chain connects TRBV4-3 to TRBJ1-4, with D uncertain. Trimming removed 1 base at V and 0 bases at J, with 12 bases between. Germline V gives CDR1 LGHNA, CDR2 YSLEER. The CDR3 spans 17 residues.